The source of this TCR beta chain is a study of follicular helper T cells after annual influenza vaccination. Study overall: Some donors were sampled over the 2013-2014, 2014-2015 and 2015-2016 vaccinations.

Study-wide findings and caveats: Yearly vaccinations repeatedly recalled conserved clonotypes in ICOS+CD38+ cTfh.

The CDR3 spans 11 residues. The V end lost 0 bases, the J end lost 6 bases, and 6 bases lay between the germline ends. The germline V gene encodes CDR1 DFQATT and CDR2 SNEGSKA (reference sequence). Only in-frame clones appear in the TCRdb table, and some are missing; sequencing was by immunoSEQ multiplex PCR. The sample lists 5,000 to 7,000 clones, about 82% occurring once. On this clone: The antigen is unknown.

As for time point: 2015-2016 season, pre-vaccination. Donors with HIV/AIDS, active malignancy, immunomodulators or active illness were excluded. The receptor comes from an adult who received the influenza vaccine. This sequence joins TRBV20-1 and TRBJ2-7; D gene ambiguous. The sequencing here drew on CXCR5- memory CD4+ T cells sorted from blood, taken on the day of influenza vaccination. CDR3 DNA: TGCAGTGCTAGAGAGGACGGCGAGCAGTACTTC. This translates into CSAREDGEQYF.